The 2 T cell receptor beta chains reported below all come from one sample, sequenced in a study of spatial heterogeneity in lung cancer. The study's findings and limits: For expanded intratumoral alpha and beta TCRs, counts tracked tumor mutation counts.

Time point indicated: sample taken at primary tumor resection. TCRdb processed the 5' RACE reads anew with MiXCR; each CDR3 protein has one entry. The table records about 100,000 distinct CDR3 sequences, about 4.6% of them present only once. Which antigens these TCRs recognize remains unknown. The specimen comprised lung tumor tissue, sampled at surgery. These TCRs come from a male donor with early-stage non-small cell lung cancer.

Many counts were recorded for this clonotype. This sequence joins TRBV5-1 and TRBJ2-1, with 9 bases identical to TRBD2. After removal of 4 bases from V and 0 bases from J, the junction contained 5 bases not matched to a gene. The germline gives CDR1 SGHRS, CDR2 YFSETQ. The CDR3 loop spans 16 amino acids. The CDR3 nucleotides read TGCGCCAGCAGCCCTAGCGGGGCAAGCTCCTACAATGAGCAGTTCTTC. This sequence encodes CASSPSGASSYNEQFF.

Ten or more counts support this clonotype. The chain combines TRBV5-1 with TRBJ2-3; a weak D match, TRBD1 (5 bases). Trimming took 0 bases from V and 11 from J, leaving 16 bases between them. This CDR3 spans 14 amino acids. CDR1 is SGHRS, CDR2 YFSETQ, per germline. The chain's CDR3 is CASSLAGSSQGQYF. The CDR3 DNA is TGCGCCAGCAGCTTGGCGGGCAGTTCCCAGGGGCAGTATTTT.